One T cell receptor beta chain is described in this entry. Mouse names are used for the genes. The read ends 1 residue shy of where the CDR3 ends; the end is completed using the germline J gene. This record comes from a study of tissue T cells after allogeneic stem cell transplantation. The junction had 2 bases not matched to a gene; V was cut back by 4 bases and J by 3 bases. The CDR3 length is 14 residues. Per the germline V gene, CDR1 is NNHNN and CDR2 is SYGAGS (reference sequence). The method was immunoSEQ multiplex PCR; TCRdb's version includes in-frame clones alone and lacks a portion of them. Among around 51,000 clones listed, roughly 73% were seen once.

The chain combines TRBV13-2 with TRBJ2-1; 9 nucleotides agree with TRBD1. The sequence was collected from a pool of C57BL/6 mice in good health. Sequencing input: sorted cells pooled from one or two spleens. The CDR3 reads CASGPGQGYAEQFF. The covered CDR3 bases are TGTGCCAGCGGTCCGGGACAGGGCTATGCTGAGCAGTTC.